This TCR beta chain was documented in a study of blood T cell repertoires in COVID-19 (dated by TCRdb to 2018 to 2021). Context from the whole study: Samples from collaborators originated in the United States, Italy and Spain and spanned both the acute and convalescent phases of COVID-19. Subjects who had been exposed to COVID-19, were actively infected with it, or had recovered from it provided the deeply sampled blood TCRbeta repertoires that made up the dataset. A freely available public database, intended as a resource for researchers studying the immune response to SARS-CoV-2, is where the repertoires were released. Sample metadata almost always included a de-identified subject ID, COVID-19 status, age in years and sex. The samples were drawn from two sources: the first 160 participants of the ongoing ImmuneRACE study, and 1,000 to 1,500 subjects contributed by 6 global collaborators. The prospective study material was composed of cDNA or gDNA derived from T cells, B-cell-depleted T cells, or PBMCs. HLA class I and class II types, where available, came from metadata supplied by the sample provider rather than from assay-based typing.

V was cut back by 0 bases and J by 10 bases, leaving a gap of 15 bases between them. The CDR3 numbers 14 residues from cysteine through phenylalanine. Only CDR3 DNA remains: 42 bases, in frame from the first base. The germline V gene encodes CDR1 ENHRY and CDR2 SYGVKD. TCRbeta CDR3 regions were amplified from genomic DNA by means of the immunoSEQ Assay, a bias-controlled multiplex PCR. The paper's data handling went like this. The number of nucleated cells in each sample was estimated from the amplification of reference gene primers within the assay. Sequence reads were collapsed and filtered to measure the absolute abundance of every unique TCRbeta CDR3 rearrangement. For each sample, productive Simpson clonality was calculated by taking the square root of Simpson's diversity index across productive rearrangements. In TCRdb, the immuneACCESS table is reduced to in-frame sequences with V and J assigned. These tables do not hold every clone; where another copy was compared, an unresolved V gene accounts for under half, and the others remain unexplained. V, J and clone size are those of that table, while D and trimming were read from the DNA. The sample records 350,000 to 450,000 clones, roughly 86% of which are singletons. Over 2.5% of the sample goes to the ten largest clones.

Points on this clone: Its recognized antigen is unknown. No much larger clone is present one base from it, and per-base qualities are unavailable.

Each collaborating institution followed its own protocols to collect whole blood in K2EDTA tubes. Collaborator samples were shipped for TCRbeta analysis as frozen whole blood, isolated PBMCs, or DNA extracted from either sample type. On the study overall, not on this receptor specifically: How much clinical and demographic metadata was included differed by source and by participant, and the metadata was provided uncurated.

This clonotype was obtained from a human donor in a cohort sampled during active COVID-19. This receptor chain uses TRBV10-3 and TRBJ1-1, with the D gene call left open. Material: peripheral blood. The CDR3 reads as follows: CAISESGPITGAFF. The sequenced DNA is TGTGCCATCAGTGAGTCTGGTCCAATCACCGGAGCTTTCTTT.